This T cell receptor (beta chain) stems from a study of CD8+ T cells in alopecia areata. The V end lost 2 bases, the J end lost 4 bases, and 15 bases lay between the germline ends. This CDR3 spans 16 amino acids. Germline V gene lookup returns CDR1 MNHNS and CDR2 SASEGT. Extraction and reverse transcription of RNA yielded cDNA as the sequencing template. Data came from immunoSEQ multiplex PCR; TCRdb stores just in-frame clones and leaves some out. The repertoire has about 200,000 clones, around 62% of them found once; the top ten carry less than 0.6%. Alopecia areata patients gave lesional scalp punch biopsies and peripheral blood samples. It was from PBMCs that CD4+ and CD8+ T cells were sorted.

This TCR was sampled from a human donor with alopecia areata. This specimen consisted of CD4+ T cells sorted from blood, obtained at week 0. The J gene is TRBJ1-5, the V gene TRBV6-1, with D maybe TRBD1 (5 bases). The CDR3 bases are TGTGCCAGCAGTGAAAACGATCGTGGGGGAAATCAGCCCCAGCATTTT. Protein: CASSENDRGGNQPQHF.